A single TCR beta chain is shown here with its context. Its cognate antigen is unknown. Primers used in a second PCR of roughly 6 to 11 cycles were a sample-barcoded 5' primer and a J-beta primer mix. In TCRdb, the 5' RACE reads were re-called with MiXCR into one record per CDR3 protein. The data show over 950,000 distinct CDR3 sequences, more than 30% seen once. This sample is drawn from a study of blood T cells in healthy people across ages. Regarding the study as a whole: Since the PBMCs were unsorted, naive and antigen-experienced cells could not be conclusively compared. Greater diversity and more naive CD4+ cells were seen in long-lived donors than in aged donors. Donor CMV status, an unknown factor, possibly confounded changes in expanded clonotypes.

Germline CDR1 LGHNA, CDR2 YNFKEQ. The CDR3 is made up of 17 amino acids. The TCR was taken from a man aged 18 to 35 in good health. The V call is TRBV4-2, the J call TRBJ2-1; a weak D match, TRBD2 (7 bases). The DNA end favors TRBJ2-7, so the J call may be wrong. Sample: blood. The CDR3 is CASSQDGGGGSYNEQYF. In DNA, the CDR3 is TGTGCCAGCAGCCAAGATGGAGGCGGGGGCTCCTACAATGAGCAGTACTTC.